This T cell receptor (beta chain) is from a study of CD8 T cells in ankylosing spondylitis. As the method for making TCR beta libraries, quantitative 5'-RACE with molecular barcodes was used. TCRdb analysed the 5' RACE reads with MiXCR anew, one entry per CDR3 protein. The sample holds about 210,000 distinct CDR3 sequences, approximately 7.3% seen once. Germline lookup yields CDR1 SGHTA and CDR2 FQGNSA. V was pared by 6 bases and J by 13 bases, with 21 bases between. The CDR3 length is 13 residues. The sample holds many counts of this clonotype. Its matching antigen is unknown. General study findings and limits: Reportedly, significant enrichment of disease-linked clones occurred in matched ankylosing spondylitis synovial fluid. Earlier reports found some motif variants in synovial fluid and blood in reactive arthritis. As for the disease-linked clones, they showed a CD8+ phenotype and occurred at relatively low frequencies in peripheral blood. One TCR beta motif, made up of 7 or 8 highly homologous variants, appeared characteristic of ankylosing spondylitis blood.

The chain carries TRBV7-2 and TRBJ1-2; TRBD1 might be the D (6 bases). The sequenced material came from blood, either unsorted or a sorted T cell fraction (not recorded which). The TCR was taken from a male donor with ankylosing spondylitis. For the CDR3, the DNA is TGTGCCAGCAGTCCCCGGGGGGCCGACGGGTCCACCTTC. Amino acids: CASSPRGADGSTF. The full variable domain, completed using reference TRBV7-2 and TRBJ1-2, is GAGVSQSPSNKVTEKGKDVELRCDPISGHTALYWYRQSLGQGLEFLIYFQGNSAPDKSGLPSDRFSAERTGGSVSTLTIQRTQQEDSAVYLCASSPRGADGSTFGSGTRLTVV.